Listed below are T cell receptor beta chains from one sample, sequenced in a study of cytomegalovirus exposure and HLA in healthy donors. TCRdb's copy holds only in-frame clones and misses some; the assay was immunoSEQ multiplex PCR. The sample records under 150,000 clones, approximately 78% being singletons. The sample was PBMCs. These receptors were collected from a woman between 45 and 65 years old in good health and CMV-seropositive. Each CDR3 is given with its conserved first and last residue. The D gene is left open where the match is weak. A clone size is listed for some rows: how often the clone was seen (once, few, many), or a class if it is expanded.

TRBV5-1	TRBD1	few	TRBJ1-2	TGCGCCAGCAGCCTGTCCGGGACAGCTGAGGAGGTCGGAGGCTACACCTTC	CASSLSGTAEEVGGYTF
TRBV6-1	TRBD2	-	TRBJ2-1	TGTGCCAGCAGCACGCGGACTAGGGACCACAATGAGCAGTTCTTC	CASSTRTRDHNEQFF
TRBV18	-	few	TRBJ1-2	TGTGCCAGCTCACCATTCCAAGGGGCTAACTATGGCTACACCTTC	CASSPFQGANYGYTF
TRBV28	TRBD1	-	TRBJ2-5	TGTGCCAGCGTAGAAGGGGGCTATGAGACCCAGTACTTC	CASVEGGYETQYF
TRBV2	-	few	TRBJ2-1	TGTGCCAGCAGTGAAGCTAGCGGAGACAATGAGCAGTTCTTC	CASSEASGDNEQFF
TRBV28	-	-	TRBJ2-3	TGTGCCAGCAGTCCCGACCATACAGGGGACTCCGGCACAGATACGCAGTATTTT	CASSPDHTGDSGTDTQYF
TRBV7-9	-	once	TRBJ1-5	TGTGCCAGCAGCTCCGGGACAATCCGCAATCAGCCCCAGCATTTT	CASSSGTIRNQPQHF
TRBV9	TRBD2	-	TRBJ2-1	TGTGCCAGCAGCGTAGGTTCTAGCGGGGGGGCCAATGAGCAGTTCTTC	CASSVGSSGGANEQFF
TRBV6-1	-	-	TRBJ1-5	TGTGCCAGCAGTGAAGACAGGGCCTATCAGCCCCAGCATTTT	CASSEDRAYQPQHF
TRBV6-5	TRBD1	-	TRBJ1-1	TGTGCCAGCAGTTACGGTCGGACAGGCGGAACTGAAGCTTTCTTT	CASSYGRTGGTEAFF
TRBV29-1	TRBD1	-	TRBJ2-2	TGCAGCGCCCCAGGAGGGACAGGCAACACCGGGGAGCTGTTTTTT	CSAPGGTGNTGELFF
TRBV5-1	-	-	TRBJ2-1	TGCGCCAGCAGCTTGGACTCGCGATTGGAGCAGTTCTTC	CASSLDSRLEQFF
TRBV4-1	-	-	TRBJ2-7	TGCGCCAGCAGCCAAGGACAGAAACCCTACGAGCAGTACTTC	CASSQGQKPYEQYF
TRBV2	TRBD1	-	TRBJ1-2	TGTGCCAGCAGTGCGAGTCCGACAGGGGGTGGCTACACCTTC	CASSASPTGGGYTF
TRBV18	-	-	TRBJ2-7	TGTGCCAGCTCGACGGACATACTCCACGAGCAGTACTTC	CASSTDILHEQYF
TRBV5-1	TRBD2	-	TRBJ2-3	TGCGCCAGCAGCTTTTTAATACTAGCGGATACTAGCACAGATACGCAGTATTTT	CASSFLILADTSTDTQYF
TRBV7-9	-	-	TRBJ1-1	TGTGCCAGCCGAACGCAAGGAGTTGGAGTAACTGAAGCTTTCTTT	CASRTQGVGVTEAFF
TRBV13	-	-	TRBJ2-2	TGTGCCAGCAGTGCCGGGATGGACGGGGAGCTGTTTTTT	CASSAGMDGELFF
TRBV15	-	few	TRBJ2-5	TGTGCCACCAGCGGCCGAGGACTGGAGACCCAGTACTTC	CATSGRGLETQYF
TRBV5-1	-	-	TRBJ2-1	TGCGCCAGCAGCGGGGCTCCGATGAGCTCCTACAATGAGCAGTTCTTC	CASSGAPMSSYNEQFF
TRBV2	-	few	TRBJ2-2	TGTGCCAGCCGGACAGATGGCTCCGGGGAGCTGTTTTTT	CASRTDGSGELFF
TRBV9	TRBD2	-	TRBJ2-1	TGTGCCAGCAGCGCACTAGCGGGGGGCTACAATGAGCAGTTCTTC	CASSALAGGYNEQFF
TRBV14	TRBD2	-	TRBJ2-1	TGTGCCAGCAGCAGTCGCCCGGGGGGGAATGAGCAGTTCTTC	CASSSRPGGNEQFF
TRBV4-2	TRBD2	-	TRBJ2-5	TGTGCCAGCAGCCAAGAAGGGGGGCTAGCGGGGGAAGAGACCCAGTACTTC	CASSQEGGLAGEETQYF
TRBV7-9	TRBD1	-	TRBJ1-2	TGTTCCAGCAGCCCCTGGACAGGTGACTATGGCTACACCTTC	CSSSPWTGDYGYTF
TRBV25-1	-	once	TRBJ2-2	TGTGCCAGCAGTGAATCCCAGGGTAGGGGGGAGCTGTTTTTT	CASSESQGRGELFF
TRBV9	-	-	TRBJ1-1	TGTGCCAGCAGCGCTGAAGTATCTGTAGGGGACACTGAAGCTTTCTTT	CASSAEVSVGDTEAFF
TRBV20-1	-	-	TRBJ1-1	TGCAGTGCTAAGAGGGTTTCTGAAGCTTTCTTT	CSAKRVSEAFF
TRBV18	-	once	TRBJ2-7	TGTGCCAGCCGCATCACCCGCGAGGACGAGCAGTACTTC	CASRITREDEQYF
TRBV6-5	TRBD2	-	TRBJ2-5	TGTGCCAGCAGCCTCAGCGGGGGGGAGACCCAGTACTTC	CASSLSGGETQYF
TRBV5-1	TRBD1	-	TRBJ2-7	TGCGCCAGCAGCCGCGGACAGGGCTATTCAACGTACGAGCAGTACTTC	CASSRGQGYSTYEQYF
TRBV15	-	-	TRBJ2-5	TGTGCCACCAGCAGAGATTATAGGGGGACCCGACAAGAGACCCAGTACTTC	CATSRDYRGTRQETQYF
TRBV5-4	TRBD1	-	TRBJ1-6	TGTGCCAGCAGCTTGGACAGGGGCGATTCACCCCTCCACTTT	CASSLDRGDSPLHF
TRBV7-9	TRBD2	-	TRBJ2-5	TGTGCCAGCAGCTTAGGAGCGGGAGTAGCGGTGGAGACCCAGTACTTC	CASSLGAGVAVETQYF
TRBV7-9	-	-	TRBJ2-2	TGTGCCAGCAGCCCCCTAGGGGAGCTGTTTTTT	CASSPLGELFF
TRBV4-3	-	-	TRBJ1-5	TGCGCCAGCAGCCAAGGGCCCAGGACTGATAGCAATCAGCCCCAGCATTTT	CASSQGPRTDSNQPQHF
TRBV19	TRBD2	once	TRBJ2-1	TGTGCCAGTAGTGGGCCCGGGAGGAATGAGCAGTTCTTC	CASSGPGRNEQFF
TRBV15	-	-	TRBJ1-1	TGTGCCACCAGCAGAGATGGGGGCAGGGGGAACACTGAAGCTTTCTTT	CATSRDGGRGNTEAFF
TRBV11-2	-	-	TRBJ1-1	TGTGCCAGCAGCCCCCGAGGGGGAACAAGGAACACTGAAGCTTTCTTT	CASSPRGGTRNTEAFF
TRBV6-5	TRBD2	-	TRBJ2-1	TGTGCCAGCAGTTACCAAACTAGCGTGGCCAATGAGCAGTTCTTC	CASSYQTSVANEQFF
TRBV11-2	-	few	TRBJ1-1	TGTGCCAGCAGAGCCCCGGGATTCTTCGCTGAAGCTTTCTTT	CASRAPGFFAEAFF
TRBV15	-	-	TRBJ2-1	TGTGCCACCAGCAATCGGGGAAGCAATGAGCAGTTCTTC	CATSNRGSNEQFF